These 3 T cell receptor beta chains came from one sample sequenced in a study of cytomegalovirus exposure and HLA in healthy donors. PCR primers comprised 60 Vbeta and 13 Jbeta primers. Produced via immunoSEQ multiplex PCR; TCRdb's table is partial and in-frame only. The sample lists approximately 100,000 clones; less than 75% were seen once. The specimen was PBMCs. Every receptor here comes from a man aged 35 to 55 in good health and CMV-seropositive.

The chain joins TRBV10-3 to TRBJ2-1; 10 nucleotides agree with TRBD2. The V and J ends lost 10 bases and 0 bases, in that order; junction bases with no gene match: 6. From germline, CDR1 is ENHRY and CDR2 SYGVKD. CDR3 size: 15 residues. The CDR3 loop is CATRTSGSSYNEQFF. DNA of the CDR3: TGTGCCACTCGGACTAGCGGCAGCTCCTACAATGAGCAGTTCTTC.

The CDR3 region is CASTSGEGKSKNIQYF. DNA for the CDR3: TGTGCCAGCACTAGCGGGGAGGGAAAGTCCAAAAACATTCAGTACTTC. The chain uses TRBV7-2 and TRBJ2-4; 9 nucleotides agree with TRBD2. The CDR3 loop spans 16 amino acids. Germline V gene sequence: CDR1 SGHTA, CDR2 FQGNSA. V lost 7 bases and J lost 2; bases outside the gene matches: 9.

This sequence joins TRBV27 and TRBJ2-3; tentatively, D is TRBD2 (5 bases). CDR1 and CDR2 from the germline V gene are MNHEY and SMNVEV (reference sequence). CDR3 length: 13 amino acids. Trimming removed 2 bases at V and 4 bases at J, with 7 bases between. The CDR3 DNA reads TGTGCCAGCAGTTTACTCGGGGCAGATACGCAGTATTTT. Its protein is CASSLLGADTQYF.